This T cell receptor (beta chain) appears in the sequencing data of a study of cytomegalovirus exposure and HLA in healthy donors. Study background: Earlier results showed almost 120 million unique TCR beta sequences derived from approximately 170 million T cells.

This CDR3 has 14 amino acids. The V gene's germline CDR1 is SEHNR and CDR2 FQNEAQ (reference sequence). Primers included in the PCR were 60 Vbeta and 13 Jbeta primers. The table came from immunoSEQ multiplex PCR; TCRdb's copy has only in-frame clones and leaves some out. The sample carries 79,000 or so clones, over 65% recorded once. Of note for this clone: Its specificity is not known. Germline is not matched at one junction end, which may reflect a read error.

Regarding the study as a whole: The authors assumed roughly uniform sequencing depth across donors for presence/absence analyses. Researchers counted 150 to 200 TCR beta chains as cytomegalovirus-associated. Certain sequence variants were highly shared and formed a cluster, and this cluster was likely a sequencing artifact.

The chain carries TRBV7-9 and TRBJ2-7; no clear D. The sequenced sample was PBMCs. The receptor was isolated from a middle-aged woman in good health and CMV-seropositive. This CDR3 reads CAISTNSLFYEQYF. The CDR3 nucleotides read TGTGCCATCAGCACAAACAGTCTCTTCTACGAGCAGTACTTC.